The text below deals with one TCR beta chain. Antigen specificity is unknown. With UMIs, 5'RACE template switching was used to make TCR beta cDNA. Using the 5' RACE reads, TCRdb records one entry per CDR3 protein without DNA. The repertoire table contains some 450,000 distinct CDR3 sequences. These data belong to a study of T cells expressing NK-cell markers. Study results and limitations: Dominant NKG2C+ clonotypes accounted for roughly 1.0-7.5% of CD8+ T cells in six donors.

The CDR3 has 11 residues. Looked up from germline, CDR1 is LGHNA and CDR2 is YSLEER. This clonotype originated in a woman between 18 and 69 years old in good health. The sample consisted of blood T cells: a sorted CD56 or NKG2C T cell subset, CD4+ or CD8+ T cells, or bulk PBMC T cells (not recorded which). V and J are TRBV4-3 and TRBJ2-1. The CDR3 sequence is CASSNRNEQFF.